A few counts support the clone carrying this T cell receptor (beta chain). This sample was included in a study of T cells after yellow fever vaccination. A universal primer site and UMIs were added as TCR cDNA was made by 5'RACE template switching. TCRdb re-analysed the 5' RACE reads in MiXCR, keeping a single row per CDR3 protein. In the table there are some 120,000 distinct CDR3 sequences, about 7.4% of which are singletons. Germline values: CDR1 DFQATT, CDR2 SNEGSKA (reference sequence). This CDR3 contains 16 residues. V lost 0 bases, J lost 4 bases, and 7 bases stayed unmatched. This TCR was sampled from a man younger than 35 who received the YFV17D yellow fever vaccine. The sample here was CD4+ T cells sorted from PBMCs, taken more than 8 days after the first yellow fever vaccination. The chain couples TRBV20-1 to TRBJ2-2; 8 bases agree with TRBD1. CDR3 in amino acids: CSARDARQGPTGELFF. The CDR3 DNA is TGCAGTGCTAGAGATGCGAGACAGGGGCCCACCGGGGAGCTGTTTTTT.